This TCR beta chain was identified in a study of control samples from healthy donors and cancer patients. Assay used: immunoSEQ multiplex PCR; TCRdb lists only in-frame clones, some missing. The sample records 130,000 or so clones, roughly 89% being singletons. Per the germline V gene, CDR1 is SQVTM and CDR2 is ANQGSEA. This CDR3 has 14 amino acids. J gave up 4 bases and V 1 base, and 6 bases lay outside the gene matches. The sample comprised blood. The sequence derives from a man younger than 40 in good health. The rearrangement links TRBV29-1 to TRBJ1-2; 7 bases map to TRBD1. Here the CDR3 DNA reads TGCAGCGTTGAAGTGAGGGGGCACAGCTATGGCTACACCTTC. It translates to CSVEVRGHSYGYTF.